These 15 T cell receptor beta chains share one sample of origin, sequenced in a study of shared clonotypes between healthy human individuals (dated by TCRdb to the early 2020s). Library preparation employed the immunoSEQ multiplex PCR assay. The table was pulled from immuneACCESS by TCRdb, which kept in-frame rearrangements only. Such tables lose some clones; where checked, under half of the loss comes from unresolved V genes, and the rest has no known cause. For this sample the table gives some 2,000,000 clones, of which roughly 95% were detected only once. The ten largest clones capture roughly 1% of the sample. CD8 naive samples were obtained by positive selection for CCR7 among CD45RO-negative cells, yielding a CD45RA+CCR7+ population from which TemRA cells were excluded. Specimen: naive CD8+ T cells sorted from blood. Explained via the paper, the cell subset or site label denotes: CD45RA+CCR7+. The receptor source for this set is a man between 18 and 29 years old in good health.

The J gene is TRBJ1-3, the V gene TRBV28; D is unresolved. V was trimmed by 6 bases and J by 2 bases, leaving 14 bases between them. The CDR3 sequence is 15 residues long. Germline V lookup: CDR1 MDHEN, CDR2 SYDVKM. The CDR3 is CASRLGPGAGNTIYF. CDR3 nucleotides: TGTGCCAGCAGGCTAGGGCCGGGCGCTGGAAACACCATATATTTT.

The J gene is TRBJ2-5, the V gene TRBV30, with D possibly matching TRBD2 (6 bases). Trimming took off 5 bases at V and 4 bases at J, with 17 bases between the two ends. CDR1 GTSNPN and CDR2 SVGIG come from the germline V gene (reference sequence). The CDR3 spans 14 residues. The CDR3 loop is CAWEAGGARETQYF. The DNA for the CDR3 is TGTGCCTGGGAGGCCGGAGGGGCCCGAGAGACCCAGTACTTC.

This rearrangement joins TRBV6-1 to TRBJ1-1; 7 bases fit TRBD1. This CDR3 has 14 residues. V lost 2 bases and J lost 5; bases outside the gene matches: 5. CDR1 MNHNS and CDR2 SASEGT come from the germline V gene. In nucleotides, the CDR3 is TGTGCCAGCAGTGAAAACAGGGGCTTAACTGAAGCTTTCTTT. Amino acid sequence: CASSENRGLTEAFF.

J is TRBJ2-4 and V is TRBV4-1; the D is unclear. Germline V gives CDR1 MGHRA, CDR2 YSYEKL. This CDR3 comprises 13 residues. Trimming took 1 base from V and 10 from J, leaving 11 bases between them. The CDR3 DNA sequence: TGCGCCAGCAGCCAAGTAAATGCGGAGATTCAGTACTTC. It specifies CASSQVNAEIQYF.

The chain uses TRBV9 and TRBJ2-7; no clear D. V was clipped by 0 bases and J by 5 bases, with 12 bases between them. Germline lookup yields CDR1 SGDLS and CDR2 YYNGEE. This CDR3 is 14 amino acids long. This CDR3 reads CASSVDLAVHEQYF. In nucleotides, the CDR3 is TGTGCCAGCAGCGTAGACTTGGCGGTTCACGAGCAGTACTTC.

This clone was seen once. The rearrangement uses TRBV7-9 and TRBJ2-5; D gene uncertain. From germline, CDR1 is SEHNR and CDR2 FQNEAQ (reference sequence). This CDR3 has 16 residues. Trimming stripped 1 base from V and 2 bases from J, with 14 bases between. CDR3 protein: CASSLGSRPLQETQYF. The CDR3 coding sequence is TGTGCCAGCAGCTTAGGAAGTCGGCCTTTACAAGAGACCCAGTACTTC.

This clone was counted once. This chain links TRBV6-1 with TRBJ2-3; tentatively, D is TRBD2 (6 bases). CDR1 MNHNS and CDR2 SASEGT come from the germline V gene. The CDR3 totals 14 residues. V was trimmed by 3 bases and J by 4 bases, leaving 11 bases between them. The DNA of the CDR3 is TGTGCCAGCAGTGATATGTCGGGGGCAGATACGCAGTATTTT. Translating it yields CASSDMSGADTQYF.

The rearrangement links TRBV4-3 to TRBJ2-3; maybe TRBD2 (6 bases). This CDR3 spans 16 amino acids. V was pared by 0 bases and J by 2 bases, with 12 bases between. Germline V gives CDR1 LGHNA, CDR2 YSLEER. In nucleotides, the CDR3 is TGCGCCAGCAGCCAAGAACAAGGACTACCCACAGATACGCAGTATTTT. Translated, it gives CASSQEQGLPTDTQYF.

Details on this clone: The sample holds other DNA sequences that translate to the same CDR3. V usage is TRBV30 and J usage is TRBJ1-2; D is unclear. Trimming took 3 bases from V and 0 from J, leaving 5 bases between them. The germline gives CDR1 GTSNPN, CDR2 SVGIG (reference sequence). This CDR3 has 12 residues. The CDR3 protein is CAWRTPNYGYTF. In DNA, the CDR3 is TGTGCCTGGAGAACTCCTAACTATGGCTACACCTTC. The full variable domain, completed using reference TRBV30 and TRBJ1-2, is SQTIHQWPATLVQPVGSPLSLECTVEGTSNPNLYWYRQAAGRGLQLLFYSVGIGQISSEVPQNLSASRPQDRQFILSSKKLLLSDSGFYLCAWRTPNYGYTFGSGTRLTVV.

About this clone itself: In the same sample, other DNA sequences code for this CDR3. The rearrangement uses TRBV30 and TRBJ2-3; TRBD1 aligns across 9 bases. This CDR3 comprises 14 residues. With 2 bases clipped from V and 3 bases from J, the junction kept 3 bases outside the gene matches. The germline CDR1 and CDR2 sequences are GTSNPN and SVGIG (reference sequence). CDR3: CAWSTGTGTDTQYF. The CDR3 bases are TGTGCCTGGAGTACCGGGACAGGGACAGATACGCAGTATTTT.

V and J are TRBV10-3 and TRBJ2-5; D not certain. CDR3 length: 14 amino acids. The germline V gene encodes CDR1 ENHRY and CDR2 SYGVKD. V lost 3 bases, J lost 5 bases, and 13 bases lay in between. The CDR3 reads CAISERASLETQYF. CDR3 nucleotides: TGTGCCATCAGTGAACGGGCTAGTTTGGAGACCCAGTACTTC.

The CDR3 bases are TGCAGCGTTACCCCCACAGGGGCCCCCGAAGATACGCAGTATTTT. Its protein is CSVTPTGAPEDTQYF. The chain carries TRBV29-1 and TRBJ2-3; 7 nucleotides align to TRBD1. Germline assignment: CDR1 SQVTM and CDR2 ANQGSEA. The trim removed 5 bases at V and 5 bases at J, leaving 13 bases unmatched. The CDR3 covers 15 residues.

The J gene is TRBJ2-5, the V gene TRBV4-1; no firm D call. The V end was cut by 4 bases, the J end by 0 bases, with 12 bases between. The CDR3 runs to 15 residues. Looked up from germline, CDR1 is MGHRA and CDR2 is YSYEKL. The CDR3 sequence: CASSPLVNDQETQYF. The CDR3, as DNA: TGCGCCAGCAGCCCCCTGGTGAACGACCAAGAGACCCAGTACTTC.

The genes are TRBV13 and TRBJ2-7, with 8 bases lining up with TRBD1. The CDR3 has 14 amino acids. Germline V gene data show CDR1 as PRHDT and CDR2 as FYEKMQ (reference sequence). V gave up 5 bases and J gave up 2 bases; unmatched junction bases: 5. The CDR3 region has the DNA TGTGCCAGCAGCCAAGGGGGACAGGCCTACGAGCAGTACTTC. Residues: CASSQGGQAYEQYF.

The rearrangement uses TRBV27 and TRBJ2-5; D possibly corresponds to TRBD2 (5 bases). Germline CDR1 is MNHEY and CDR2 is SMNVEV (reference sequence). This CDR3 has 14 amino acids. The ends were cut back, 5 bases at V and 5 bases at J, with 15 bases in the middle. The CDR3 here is CASSPSRSGETQYF. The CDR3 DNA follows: TGTGCCAGCAGTCCCTCCCGTTCGGGGGAGACCCAGTACTTC.